The subject of this entry is one TCR beta chain. Its antigen is not identified. Staining for CD45RO/CCR7/CD25/CD127/CD95/CD27 allowed sorting of CD4+ naive, central memory, regulatory and stem cell-like memory cells. Each sorted fraction was over 95% pure. The CDR3 loop spans 13 amino acids. V was shortened by 6 bases and J by 4 bases, with 12 bases between the two germline ends. Looked up from germline, CDR1 is MNHEY and CDR2 is SVGAGI. Expressed TCRB transcripts were sequenced because the isolated RNA had all been reverse transcribed beforehand. Using immunoSEQ multiplex PCR, the repertoire was profiled, and TCRdb retains in-frame clones only, with some absent. Counted here are 500,000 to 800,000 clones, around 12% occurring once; the ten biggest clones make up around 0.12%. These data belong to a study of beta chain features in type 1 diabetes. Study-level findings and limits: In every one of the four CD4+ subsets, TCRB CDR3s were moderately but significantly shorter in Type 1 diabetes patients.

The J gene is TRBJ1-2, the V gene TRBV6-5, with no clear D. The TCR comes from a man under 40 with type 1 diabetes. Material for sequencing was naive CD4+ T cells from blood. CDR3 coding DNA: TGTGCCAGCAGCCTGGGAGGAACCTATGGCTACACCTTC. Translation: CASSLGGTYGYTF.